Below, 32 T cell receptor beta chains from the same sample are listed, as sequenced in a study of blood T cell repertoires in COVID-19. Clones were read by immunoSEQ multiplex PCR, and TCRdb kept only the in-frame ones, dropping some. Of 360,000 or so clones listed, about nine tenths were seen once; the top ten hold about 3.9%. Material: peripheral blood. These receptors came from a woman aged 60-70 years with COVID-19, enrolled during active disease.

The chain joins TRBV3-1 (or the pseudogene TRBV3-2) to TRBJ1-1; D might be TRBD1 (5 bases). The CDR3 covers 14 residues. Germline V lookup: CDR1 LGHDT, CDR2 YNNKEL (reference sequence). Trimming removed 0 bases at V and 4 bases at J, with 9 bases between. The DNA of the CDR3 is TGTGCCAGCAGCCAAGATGGCAGGGTCACTGAAGCTTTCTTT. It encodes CASSQDGRVTEAFF.

CDR3 sequence reads: CASSLTGADGYTF. CDR3 coding DNA: TGTGCCAGCAGCTTAACGGGGGCGGATGGCTACACCTTC. This chain uses TRBV7-3 with TRBJ1-2, with D possibly matching TRBD1 (6 bases). V was clipped by 0 bases and J by 6 bases, with 8 bases between them. There are 13 residues in the CDR3. Per the germline V gene, CDR1 is SGHTA and CDR2 is FQGTGA. The full variable domain, in which reference TRBV7-3 and TRBJ1-2 provide the parts outside the CDR3, is GAGVSQTPSNKVTEKGKYVELRCDPISGHTALYWYRQSLGQGPEFLIYFQGTGAADDSGLPNDRFFAVRPEGSVSTLKIQRTERGDSAVYLCASSLTGADGYTFGSGTRLTVV.

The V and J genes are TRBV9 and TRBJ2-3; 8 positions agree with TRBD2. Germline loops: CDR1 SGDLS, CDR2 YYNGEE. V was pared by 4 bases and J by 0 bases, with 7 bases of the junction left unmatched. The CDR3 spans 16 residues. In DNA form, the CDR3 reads TGTGCCAGCAGCTTTGCGGGGGGAATCAGCACAGATACGCAGTATTTT. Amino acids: CASSFAGGISTDTQYF.

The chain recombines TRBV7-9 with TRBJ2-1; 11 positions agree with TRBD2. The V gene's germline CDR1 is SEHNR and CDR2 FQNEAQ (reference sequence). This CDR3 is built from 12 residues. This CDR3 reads CSLAGVSNEQFF. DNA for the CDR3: TGTTCACTAGCGGGGGTGAGCAATGAGCAGTTCTTC.

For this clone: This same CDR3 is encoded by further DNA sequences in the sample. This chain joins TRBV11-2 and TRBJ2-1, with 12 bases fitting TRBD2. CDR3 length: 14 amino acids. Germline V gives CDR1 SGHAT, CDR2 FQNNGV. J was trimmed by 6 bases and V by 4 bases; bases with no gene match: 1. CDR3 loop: CASSSSGGANEQFF. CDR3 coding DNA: TGTGCCAGCAGCTCTAGCGGGGGGGCCAATGAGCAGTTCTTC.

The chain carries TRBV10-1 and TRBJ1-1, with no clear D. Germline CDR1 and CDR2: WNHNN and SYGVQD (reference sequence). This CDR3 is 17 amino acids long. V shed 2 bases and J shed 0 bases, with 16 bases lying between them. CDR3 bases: TGCGCCAGCAGTGAGGGTCTTTATCCTCGGTTGAACACTGAAGCTTTCTTT. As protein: CASSEGLYPRLNTEAFF.

In nucleotides, the CDR3 is TGTGCCAGCTCACCTCTTCAGGGCCCCTACAATGAGCAGTTCTTC. It encodes CASSPLQGPYNEQFF. J is TRBJ2-1 and V is TRBV18, with D possibly being TRBD1 (5 bases). This CDR3 has 15 residues. Per the germline V gene, CDR1 is KGHSH and CDR2 is LQKENI. The germline V and J ends were trimmed by 3 bases and 2 bases, with 11 bases remaining between them.

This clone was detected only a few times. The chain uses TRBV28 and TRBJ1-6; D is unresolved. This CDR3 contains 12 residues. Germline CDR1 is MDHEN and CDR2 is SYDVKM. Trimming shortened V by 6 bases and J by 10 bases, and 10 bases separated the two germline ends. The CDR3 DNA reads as TGTGCCAGCAGGCGCTTAGAATCACCCCTCCACTTT. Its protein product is CASRRLESPLHF. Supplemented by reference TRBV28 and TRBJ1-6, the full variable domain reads DVKVTQSSRYLVKRTGEKVFLECVQDMDHENMFWYRQDPGLGLRLIYFSYDVKMKEKGDIPEGYSVSREKKERFSLILESASTNQTSMYLCASRRLESPLHFGNGTRLTVT.

The CDR3 protein is CATSRDRVVPPLHF. CDR3 in DNA: TGTGCCACCAGCAGAGACAGGGTAGTCCCACCCCTCCACTTT. This rearrangement joins TRBV15 to TRBJ1-6; the D gene is possibly TRBD1 (5 bases). V dropped 0 bases and J dropped 11 bases, with 11 bases sitting between them. This CDR3 spans 14 amino acids. Looked up from germline, CDR1 is LNHNV and CDR2 is YYDKDF (reference sequence).

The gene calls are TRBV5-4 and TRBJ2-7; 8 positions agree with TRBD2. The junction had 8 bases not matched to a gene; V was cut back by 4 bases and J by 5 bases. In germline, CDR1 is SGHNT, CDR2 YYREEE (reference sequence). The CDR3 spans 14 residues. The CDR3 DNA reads TGTGCCAGCAGCGGACCGGGACTAGTTAACGAGCAGTACTTC. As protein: CASSGPGLVNEQYF.

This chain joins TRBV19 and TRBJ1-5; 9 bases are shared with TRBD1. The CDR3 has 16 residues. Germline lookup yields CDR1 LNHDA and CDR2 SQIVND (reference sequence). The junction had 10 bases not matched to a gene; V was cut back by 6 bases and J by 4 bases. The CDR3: CASRSLNRGRNQPQHF. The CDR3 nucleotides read TGTGCCAGTAGATCCCTGAACAGGGGGCGAAATCAGCCCCAGCATTTT.

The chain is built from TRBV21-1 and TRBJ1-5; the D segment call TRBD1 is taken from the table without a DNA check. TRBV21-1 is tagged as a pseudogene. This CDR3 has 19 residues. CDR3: CASSKSYGQAWGDYQPQHF. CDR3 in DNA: TGTGCCAGCAGCAAAAGTTACGGACAGGCGTGGGGAGATTATCAGCCCCAGCATTTT.

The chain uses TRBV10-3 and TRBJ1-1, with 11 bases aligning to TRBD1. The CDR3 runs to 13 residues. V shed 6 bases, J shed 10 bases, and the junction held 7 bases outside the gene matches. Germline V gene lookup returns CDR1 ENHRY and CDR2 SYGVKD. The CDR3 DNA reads TGTGCCATCAGCTCAGGACAGGGGGCAGGAGCTTTCTTT. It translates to CAISSGQGAGAFF.

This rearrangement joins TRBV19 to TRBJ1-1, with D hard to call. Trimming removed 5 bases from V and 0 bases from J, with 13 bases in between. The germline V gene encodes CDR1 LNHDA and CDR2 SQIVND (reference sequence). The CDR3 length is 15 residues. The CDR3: CASSDLRELNTEAFF. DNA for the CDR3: TGTGCCAGTAGTGACTTGAGGGAATTGAACACTGAAGCTTTCTTT.

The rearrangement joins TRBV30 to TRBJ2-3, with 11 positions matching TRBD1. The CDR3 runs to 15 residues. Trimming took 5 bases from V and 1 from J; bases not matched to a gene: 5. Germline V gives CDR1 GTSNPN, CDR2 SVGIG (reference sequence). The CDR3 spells CAWGTGGYGTDTQYF. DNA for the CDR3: TGTGCCTGGGGGACAGGGGGATACGGCACAGATACGCAGTATTTT.

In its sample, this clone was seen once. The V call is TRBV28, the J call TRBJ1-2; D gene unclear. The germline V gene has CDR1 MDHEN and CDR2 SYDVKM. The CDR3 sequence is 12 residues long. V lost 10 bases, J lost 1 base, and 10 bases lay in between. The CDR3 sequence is CAILGVNYGYTF. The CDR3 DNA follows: TGTGCCATCCTGGGCGTTAACTATGGCTACACCTTC.

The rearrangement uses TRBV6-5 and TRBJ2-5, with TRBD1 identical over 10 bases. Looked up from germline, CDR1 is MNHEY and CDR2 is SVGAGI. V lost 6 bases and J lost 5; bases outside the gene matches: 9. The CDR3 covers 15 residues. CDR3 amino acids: CASSPDRGRWETQYF. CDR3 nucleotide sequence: TGTGCCAGCAGCCCCGACAGGGGGCGGTGGGAGACCCAGTACTTC.

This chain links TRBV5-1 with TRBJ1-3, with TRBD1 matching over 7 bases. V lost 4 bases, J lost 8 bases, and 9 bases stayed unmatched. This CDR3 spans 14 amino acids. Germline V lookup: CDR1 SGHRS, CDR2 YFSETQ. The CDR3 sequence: CASSPGTAGDTIYF. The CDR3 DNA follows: TGCGCCAGCAGCCCCGGGACAGCCGGGGACACCATATATTTT.

Here the CDR3 reads CASSLSRGANYGYTF. The CDR3 DNA sequence: TGTGCCAGCAGCTTAAGCCGGGGAGCTAACTATGGCTACACCTTC. The chain couples TRBV7-3 to TRBJ1-2; D is unclear. Trimming shortened V by 1 base and J by 0 bases, and 9 bases separated the two germline ends. Germline-derived CDR1 and CDR2 are SGHTA and FQGTGA. CDR3 length: 15 amino acids. The entire variable domain, with the rest obtained from reference TRBV7-3 and TRBJ1-2, is as follows: GAGVSQTPSNKVTEKGKYVELRCDPISGHTALYWYRQSLGQGPEFLIYFQGTGAADDSGLPNDRFFAVRPEGSVSTLKIQRTERGDSAVYLCASSLSRGANYGYTFGSGTRLTVV.

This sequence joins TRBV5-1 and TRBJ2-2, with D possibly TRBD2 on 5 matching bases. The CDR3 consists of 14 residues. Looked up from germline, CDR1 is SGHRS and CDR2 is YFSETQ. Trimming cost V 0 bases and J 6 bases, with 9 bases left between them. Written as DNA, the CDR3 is TGCGCCAGCAGCTTGGGAGGGAGCGCCGGGGAGCTGTTTTTT. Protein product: CASSLGGSAGELFF.

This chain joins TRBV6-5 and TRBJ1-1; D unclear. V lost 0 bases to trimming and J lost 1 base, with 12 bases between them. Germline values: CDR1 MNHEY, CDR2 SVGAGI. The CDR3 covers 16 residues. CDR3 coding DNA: TGTGCCAGCAGTTACTCGGTGTCAGGATCGAACACTGAAGCTTTCTTT. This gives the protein CASSYSVSGSNTEAFF.

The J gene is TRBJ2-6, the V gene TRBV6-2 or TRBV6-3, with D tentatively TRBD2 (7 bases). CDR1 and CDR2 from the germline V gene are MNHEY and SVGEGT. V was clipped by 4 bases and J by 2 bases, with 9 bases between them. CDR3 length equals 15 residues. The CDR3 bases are TGTGCCAGCAGTTGGGAGGGGGCTGGGGCCAACGTCCTGACTTTC. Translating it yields CASSWEGAGANVLTF.

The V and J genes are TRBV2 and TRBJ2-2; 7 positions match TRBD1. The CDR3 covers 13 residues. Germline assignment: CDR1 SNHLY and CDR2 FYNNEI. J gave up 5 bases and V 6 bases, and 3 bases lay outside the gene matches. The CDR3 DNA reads TGTGCCAGCAGAGAACAGGGGACCGGGGAGCTGTTTTTT. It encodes CASREQGTGELFF. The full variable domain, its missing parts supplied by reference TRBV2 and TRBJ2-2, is EPEVTQTPSHQVTQMGQEVILRCVPISNHLYFYWYRQILGQKVEFLVSFYNNEISEKSEIFDDQFSVERPDGSNFTLKIRSTKLEDSAMYFCASREQGTGELFFGEGSRLTVL.

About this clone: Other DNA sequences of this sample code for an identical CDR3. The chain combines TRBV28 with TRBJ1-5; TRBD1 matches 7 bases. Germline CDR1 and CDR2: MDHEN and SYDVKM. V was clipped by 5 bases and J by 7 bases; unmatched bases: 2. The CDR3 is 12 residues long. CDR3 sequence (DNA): TGTGCCAGCAGTCTAGGGGGCCAGCCCCAGCATTTT. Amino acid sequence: CASSLGGQPQHF.

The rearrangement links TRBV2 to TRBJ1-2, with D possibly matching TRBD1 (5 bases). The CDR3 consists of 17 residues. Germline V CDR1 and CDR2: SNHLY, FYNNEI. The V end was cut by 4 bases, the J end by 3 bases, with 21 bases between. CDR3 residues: CASSAGDWILSDYGYTF. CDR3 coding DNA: TGTGCCAGCAGTGCCGGGGACTGGATTCTAAGCGACTATGGCTACACCTTC. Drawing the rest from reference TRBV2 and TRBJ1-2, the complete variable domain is EPEVTQTPSHQVTQMGQEVILRCVPISNHLYFYWYRQILGQKVEFLVSFYNNEISEKSEIFDDQFSVERPDGSNFTLKIRSTKLEDSAMYFCASSAGDWILSDYGYTFGSGTRLTVV.

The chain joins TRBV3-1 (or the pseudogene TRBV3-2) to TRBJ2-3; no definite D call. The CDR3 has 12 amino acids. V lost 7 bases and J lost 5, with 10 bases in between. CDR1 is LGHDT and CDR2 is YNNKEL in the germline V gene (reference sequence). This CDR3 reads CASTQVGDTQYF. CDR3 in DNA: TGTGCCAGCACCCAGGTCGGAGATACGCAGTATTTT.

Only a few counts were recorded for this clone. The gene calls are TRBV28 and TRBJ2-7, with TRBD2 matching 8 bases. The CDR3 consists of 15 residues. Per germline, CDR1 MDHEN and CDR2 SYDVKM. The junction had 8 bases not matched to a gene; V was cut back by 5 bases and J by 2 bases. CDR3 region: CASSRLGLATYEQYF. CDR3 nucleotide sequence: TGTGCCAGCAGTCGACTCGGACTAGCTACCTACGAGCAGTACTTC.

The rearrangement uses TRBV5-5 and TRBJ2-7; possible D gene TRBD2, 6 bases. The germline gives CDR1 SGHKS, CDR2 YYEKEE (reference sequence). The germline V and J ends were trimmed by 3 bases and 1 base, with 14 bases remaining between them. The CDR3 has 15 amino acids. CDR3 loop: CASSWVWGVSYEQYF. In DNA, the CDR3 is TGTGCCAGCAGCTGGGTGTGGGGGGTTTCCTACGAGCAGTACTTC.

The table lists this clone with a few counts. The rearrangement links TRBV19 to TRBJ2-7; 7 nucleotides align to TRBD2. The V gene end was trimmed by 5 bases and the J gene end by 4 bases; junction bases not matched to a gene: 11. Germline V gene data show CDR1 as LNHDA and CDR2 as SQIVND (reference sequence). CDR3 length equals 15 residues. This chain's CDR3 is CASSYVRGIPYEQYF. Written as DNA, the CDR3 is TGTGCCAGTAGTTATGTGCGGGGGATACCATACGAGCAGTACTTC.

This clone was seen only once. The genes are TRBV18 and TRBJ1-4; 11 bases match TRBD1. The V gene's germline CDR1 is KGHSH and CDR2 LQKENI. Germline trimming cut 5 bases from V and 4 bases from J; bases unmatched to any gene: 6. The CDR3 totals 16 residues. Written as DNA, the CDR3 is TGTGCCAGCTCAGCCGGACAGGGGGCAATTAATGAAAAACTGTTTTTT. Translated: CASSAGQGAINEKLFF.

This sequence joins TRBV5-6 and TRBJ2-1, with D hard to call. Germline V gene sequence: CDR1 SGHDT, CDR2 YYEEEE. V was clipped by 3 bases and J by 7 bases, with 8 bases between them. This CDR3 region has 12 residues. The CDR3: CASSSDSNEQFF. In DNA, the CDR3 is TGTGCCAGCAGCTCCGACTCGAATGAGCAGTTCTTC.

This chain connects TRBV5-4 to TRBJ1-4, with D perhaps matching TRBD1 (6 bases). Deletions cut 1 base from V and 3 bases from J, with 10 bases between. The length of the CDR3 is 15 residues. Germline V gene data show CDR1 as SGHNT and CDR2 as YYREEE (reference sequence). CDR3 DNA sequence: TGTGCCAGCAGCTTGATGGGGGCGGCTAATGAAAAACTGTTTTTT. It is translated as CASSLMGAANEKLFF.